A selection of T cell receptor beta chains follows, all from one sample in a study of blood T cells in healthy people across ages. TCRdb used MiXCR to reprocess the 5' RACE reads, holding one entry per CDR3 protein. Here the sample spans 1.8 million or so distinct CDR3 sequences, about two fifths being singletons. The sequenced material came from blood. The receptor set was obtained from a human donor in good health. CDR3s include the opening cysteine and the closing phenylalanine or tryptophan. D genes are given only for firm matches. Clone size is given for some rows only: seen once, a few or many times, or a class if the clone is expanded.

TRBV7-9	-	TRBD1	17	TRBJ2-1	TGTGCCAGCAGCCCCCCCTACGGGGACAGGGGGCATAATGAGCAGTTCTTC	CASSPPYGDRGHNEQFF
TRBV12-3/TRBV12-4	-	-	15	TRBJ2-7	TGTGCCAGCAGTCCAAACATGGGGGAACCCTACGAGCAGTACTTC	CASSPNMGEPYEQYF
TRBV10-3	few	-	12	TRBJ1-2	TGTGCCATCAGTGAGTCGGGGGACGGCTACACCTTC	CAISESGDGYTF
TRBV27	few	-	15	TRBJ2-7	TGTGCCAGCATAAGGGCGGGGACTGACGGCTACGAGCAGTACTTC	CASIRAGTDGYEQYF
TRBV6-2/TRBV6-3	-	-	16	TRBJ1-6	TGTGCCAGCAGTTCCCTGGCAGGAGATTACCGTTCACCCCTCCACTTT	CASSSLAGDYRSPLHF
TRBV7-2	few	-	15	TRBJ2-3	TGTGCCAGCAGCCGACAGCGTCGGCCCACAGATACGCAGTATTTT	CASSRQRRPTDTQYF
TRBV5-1	few	TRBD1	15	TRBJ2-5	TGCGCCAGCAGCTTGGTCCCAGGGGGTACGGAGACCCAGTACTTC	CASSLVPGGTETQYF
TRBV28	-	TRBD2	15	TRBJ2-5	TGTGCCAGCAGTTTCAGCGGGGGACTCAAAGAGACCCAGTACTTC	CASSFSGGLKETQYF
TRBV7-2	-	-	12	TRBJ1-3	TGTGCCAGCAGCTTATACCCAAACACCATATATTTT	CASSLYPNTIYF
TRBV7-9	few	-	18	TRBJ2-6	TGTGCCAGCAGCTCCCCCGACAGGTTAGGTGCTAAGGCCAACGTCCTGACTTTC	CASSSPDRLGAKANVLTF
TRBV4-1	few	-	16	TRBJ2-5	TGCGCCAGCAGCCAAGTGGAGGGGTGGAGGAAAGAGACCCAGTACTTC	CASSQVEGWRKETQYF
TRBV6-6	-	-	15	TRBJ1-1	TGTGCCAGCAGGACCGGGTCCTGGAGCGACACTGAAGCTTTCTTT	CASRTGSWSDTEAFF
TRBV24-1	few	-	16	TRBJ2-1	TGCGCCACCAGTGCCTCAGTAGATGCTCCAGACAATGAGCAGTTCTTC	CATSASVDAPDNEQFF
TRBV7-8	once	-	17	TRBJ1-2	TGTGCCAGCAGCTTAGCGTTCAGGGACCCCCAAGGTCTCGGCTACACCTTC	CASSLAFRDPQGLGYTF
TRBV5-5	-	TRBD1	18	TRBJ1-1	TGTGCCGGCAGCTTGAGGGCGAACGCGGGACAGGGAGCCACTGAAGCTTTCTTT	CAGSLRANAGQGATEAFF
TRBV12-3/TRBV12-4	once	-	15	TRBJ2-3	TGTGCCAGCAGTTCCCCAGGGGTGGGCACAGATACGCAGTATTTT	CASSSPGVGTDTQYF
TRBV13	-	-	15	TRBJ2-4	TGTGCCAGCAGCAGGATACCCCTCGCCAAAAACATTCAGTACTTC	CASSRIPLAKNIQYF
TRBV25-1	-	-	15	TRBJ2-2	TGTGCCAGCAATCGACAGCTATACAACACCGGGGAGCTGTTTTTT	CASNRQLYNTGELFF
TRBV18	-	TRBD2	17	TRBJ2-2	TGTGCCAGCTCACCGTCAGCAGCGGGGGTTAACACCGGGGAGCTGTTTTTT	CASSPSAAGVNTGELFF
TRBV5-1	few	-	16	TRBJ1-2	TGCGCCAGCAGCCCCCTGTCTGGGCGGCGCAACTATGGCTACACCTTC	CASSPLSGRRNYGYTF
TRBV28	-	-	16	TRBJ2-6	TGTGCCAGCAGTTTTTATTGGACCCCTGGGGCCAACGTCCTGACTTTC	CASSFYWTPGANVLTF
TRBV27	few	-	12	TRBJ1-2	TGTGCCAGCAGTACCGGGACTGGAGGCTACACCTTC	CASSTGTGGYTF
TRBV7-2	-	TRBD2	16	TRBJ2-7	TGTGCCAGCAGCCCCGGCCCCCCGGGGGGGCGTAACGAGCAGTACTTC	CASSPGPPGGRNEQYF
TRBV7-9	few	-	16	TRBJ2-6	TGTGCCAACAGCTTAGCGCGTCAGAAAAGGGCCAACGTCCTGACTTTC	CANSLARQKRANVLTF
TRBV12-3/TRBV12-4	few	-	15	TRBJ2-6	TGTGCCAGCAGTCACCCATATTCTGGGGCCAACGTCCTGACTTTC	CASSHPYSGANVLTF
TRBV20-1	few	TRBD1	15	TRBJ2-7	TGCAGTGCTAGGCCGGGCAGGGGGAGCACCTACGAGCAGTACTTC	CSARPGRGSTYEQYF
TRBV5-1	once	-	15	TRBJ1-6	TGCGCCAGCAGCTTGGAAACAGGGAAAAACTCACCCCTCCACTTT	CASSLETGKNSPLHF
TRBV7-2	few	-	14	TRBJ2-3	TGTGCCAGCAGCTCTAAGGGGGGCGGAGATACGCAGTATTTT	CASSSKGGGDTQYF
TRBV20-1	few	-	15	TRBJ2-1	TGCAGTGCTAGAGTTGCGGGGCGATCCTACAATGAGCAGTTCTTC	CSARVAGRSYNEQFF
TRBV6-1	-	-	16	TRBJ1-5	TGTGCCAGCAGTGAGGGGCTGGGTACGTGGGGTCAGCCCCGGCATTTT	CASSEGLGTWGQPRHF
TRBV4-1	once	TRBD2	15	TRBJ2-5	TGCGCCAGCAGCCAAGGGGCGGGGGGCGATGAGACCCAGTACTTC	CASSQGAGGDETQYF
TRBV20-1	-	-	16	TRBJ2-3	TGCAGTGCTACCGGCCGGGCAGGGGCCGTCACAGATACGCAGTATTTT	CSATGRAGAVTDTQYF
TRBV11-2	-	TRBD1	16	TRBJ2-3	TGTGCCAGCAGCCCCAGGACAGGACTTAACACAGATACGCAGTATTTT	CASSPRTGLNTDTQYF